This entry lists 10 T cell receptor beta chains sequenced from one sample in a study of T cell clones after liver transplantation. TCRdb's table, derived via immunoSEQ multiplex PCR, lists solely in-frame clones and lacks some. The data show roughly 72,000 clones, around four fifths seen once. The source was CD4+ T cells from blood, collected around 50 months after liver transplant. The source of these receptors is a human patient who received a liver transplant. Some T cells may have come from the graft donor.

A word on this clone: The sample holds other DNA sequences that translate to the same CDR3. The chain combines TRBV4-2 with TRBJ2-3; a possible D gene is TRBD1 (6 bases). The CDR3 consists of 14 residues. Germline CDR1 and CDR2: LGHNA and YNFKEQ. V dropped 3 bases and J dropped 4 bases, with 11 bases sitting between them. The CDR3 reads CASSQDRAADTQYF. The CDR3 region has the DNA TGTGCCAGCAGCCAGGACAGAGCCGCAGATACGCAGTATTTT.

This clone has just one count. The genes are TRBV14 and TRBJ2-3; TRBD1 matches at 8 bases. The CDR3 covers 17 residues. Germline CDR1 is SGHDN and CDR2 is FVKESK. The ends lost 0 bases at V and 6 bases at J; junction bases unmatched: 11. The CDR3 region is CASSQDQGALRSDTQYF. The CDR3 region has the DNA TGTGCCAGCAGCCAAGATCAGGGGGCCCTTCGGTCCGATACGCAGTATTTT. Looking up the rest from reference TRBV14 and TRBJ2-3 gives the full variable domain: EAGVTQFPSHSVIEKGQTVTLRCDPISGHDNLYWYRRVMGKEIKFLLHFVKESKQDESGMPNNRFLAERTGGTYSTLKVQPAELEDSGVYFCASSQDQGALRSDTQYFGPGTRLTVL.

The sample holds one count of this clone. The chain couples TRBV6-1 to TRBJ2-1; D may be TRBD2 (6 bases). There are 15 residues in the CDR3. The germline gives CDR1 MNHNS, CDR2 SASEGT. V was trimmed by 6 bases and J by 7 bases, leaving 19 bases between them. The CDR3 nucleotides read TGTGCCAGCAGCTTTAGCGGTTTGATAAGGAATGAGCAGTTCTTC. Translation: CASSFSGLIRNEQFF.

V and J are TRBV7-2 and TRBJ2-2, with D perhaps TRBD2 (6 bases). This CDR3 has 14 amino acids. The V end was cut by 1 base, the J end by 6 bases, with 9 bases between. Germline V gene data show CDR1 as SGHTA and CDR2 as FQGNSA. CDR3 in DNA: TGTGCCAGCAGCTTAGGCGGGGCTGCCGGGGAGCTGTTTTTT. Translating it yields CASSLGGAAGELFF.

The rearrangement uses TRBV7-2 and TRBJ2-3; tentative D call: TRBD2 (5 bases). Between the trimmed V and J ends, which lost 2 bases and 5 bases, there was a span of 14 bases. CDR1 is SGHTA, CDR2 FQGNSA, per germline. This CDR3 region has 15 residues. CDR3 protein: CASSLLSGSKDTQYF. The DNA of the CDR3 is TGTGCCAGCAGCTTACTGTCGGGGTCCAAAGATACGCAGTATTTT.

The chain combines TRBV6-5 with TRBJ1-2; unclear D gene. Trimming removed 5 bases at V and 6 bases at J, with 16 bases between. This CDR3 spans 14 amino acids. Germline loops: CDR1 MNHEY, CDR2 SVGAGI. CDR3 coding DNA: TGTGCCAGCAGTAAACGGTGGGAGTTGAATGGCTACACCTTC. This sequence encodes CASSKRWELNGYTF.

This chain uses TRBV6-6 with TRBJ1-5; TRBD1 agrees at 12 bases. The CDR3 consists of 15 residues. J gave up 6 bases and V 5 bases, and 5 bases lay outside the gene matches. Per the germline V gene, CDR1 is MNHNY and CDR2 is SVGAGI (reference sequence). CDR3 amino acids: CASSKGQGAGQPQHF. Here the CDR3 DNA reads TGTGCCAGCAGTAAGGGACAGGGGGCCGGTCAGCCCCAGCATTTT.

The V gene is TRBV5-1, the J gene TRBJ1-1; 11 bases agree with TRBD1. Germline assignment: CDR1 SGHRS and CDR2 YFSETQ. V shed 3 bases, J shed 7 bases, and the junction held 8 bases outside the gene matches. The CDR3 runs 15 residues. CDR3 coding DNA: TGCGCCAGCAGCTCTACCGGGACAGGGGGAAATGAAGCTTTCTTT. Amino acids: CASSSTGTGGNEAFF.

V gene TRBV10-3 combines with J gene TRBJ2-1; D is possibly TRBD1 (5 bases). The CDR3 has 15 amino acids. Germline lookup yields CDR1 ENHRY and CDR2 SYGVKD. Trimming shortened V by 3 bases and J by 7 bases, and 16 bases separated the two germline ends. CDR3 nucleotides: TGTGCCATCAGTGATCGAAGGGGCGTCTATAATGAGCAGTTCTTC. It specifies CAISDRRGVYNEQFF.

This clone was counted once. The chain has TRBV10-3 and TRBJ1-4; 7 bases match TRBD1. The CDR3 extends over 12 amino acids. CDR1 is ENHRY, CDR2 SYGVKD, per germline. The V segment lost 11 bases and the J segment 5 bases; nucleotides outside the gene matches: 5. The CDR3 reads CASDRENEKLFF. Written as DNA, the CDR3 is TGTGCCTCCGACAGGGAAAATGAAAAACTGTTTTTT.